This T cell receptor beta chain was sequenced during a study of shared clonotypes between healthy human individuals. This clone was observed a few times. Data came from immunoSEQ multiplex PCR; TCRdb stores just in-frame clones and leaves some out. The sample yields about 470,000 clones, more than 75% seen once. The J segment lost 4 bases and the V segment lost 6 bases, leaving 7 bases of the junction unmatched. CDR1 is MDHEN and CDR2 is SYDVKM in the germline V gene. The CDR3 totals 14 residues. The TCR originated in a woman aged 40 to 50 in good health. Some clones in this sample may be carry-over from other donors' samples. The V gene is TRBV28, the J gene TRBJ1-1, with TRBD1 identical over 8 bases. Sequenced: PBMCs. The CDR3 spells CASSRPGGGTEAFF. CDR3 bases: TGTGCCAGCAGCCGGCCAGGGGGCGGCACTGAAGCTTTCTTT.